The source of this T cell receptor beta chain is a study of shared clonotypes between healthy human individuals. Positively selected for CCR7, the CD45RO-negative cells used as naive CD8 cells excluded terminally differentiated effector memory CD45RA+ cells. Some clones are missing from TCRdb's copy, which holds only in-frame ones; the method was immunoSEQ multiplex PCR. The sample holds millions of clones; just under 95% are singletons and the top ten take roughly 1%. The source is a man aged 18 to 29 in good health. The sequencing sample was made of naive CD8+ T cells sorted from blood.

The CDR3 nucleotides read TGCGCCAGCAGCCCAGGTAGCGGGAGAATCTACGAGCAGTACTTC. It translates to CASSPGSGRIYEQYF. The rearrangement links TRBV4-3 to TRBJ2-7; 9 bases fit TRBD2. V was clipped by 4 bases and J by 3 bases; unmatched bases: 7. The germline V gene has CDR1 LGHNA and CDR2 YSLEER. This CDR3 spans 15 amino acids.